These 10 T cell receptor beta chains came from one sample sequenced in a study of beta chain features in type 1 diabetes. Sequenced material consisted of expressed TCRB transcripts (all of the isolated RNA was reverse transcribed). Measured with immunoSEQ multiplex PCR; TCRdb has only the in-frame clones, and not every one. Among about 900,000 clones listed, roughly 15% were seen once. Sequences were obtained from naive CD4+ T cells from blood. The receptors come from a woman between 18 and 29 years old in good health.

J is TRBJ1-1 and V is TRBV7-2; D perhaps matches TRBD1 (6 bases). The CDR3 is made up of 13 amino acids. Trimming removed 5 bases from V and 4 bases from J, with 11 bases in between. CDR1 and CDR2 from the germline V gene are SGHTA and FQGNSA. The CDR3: CASSPTGSTEAFF. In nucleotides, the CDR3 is TGTGCCAGCAGCCCGACAGGATCCACTGAAGCTTTCTTT. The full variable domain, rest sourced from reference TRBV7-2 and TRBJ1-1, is GAGVSQSPSNKVTEKGKDVELRCDPISGHTALYWYRQSLGQGLEFLIYFQGNSAPDKSGLPSDRFSAERTGGSVSTLTIQRTQQEDSAVYLCASSPTGSTEAFFGQGTRLTVV.

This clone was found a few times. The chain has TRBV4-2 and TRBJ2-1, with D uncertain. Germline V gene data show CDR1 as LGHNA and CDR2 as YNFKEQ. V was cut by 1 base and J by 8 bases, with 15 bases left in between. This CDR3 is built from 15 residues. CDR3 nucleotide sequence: TGTGCCAGCAGCCAAGTGACTGCGCTATCGTATGAGCAGTTCTTC. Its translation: CASSQVTALSYEQFF.

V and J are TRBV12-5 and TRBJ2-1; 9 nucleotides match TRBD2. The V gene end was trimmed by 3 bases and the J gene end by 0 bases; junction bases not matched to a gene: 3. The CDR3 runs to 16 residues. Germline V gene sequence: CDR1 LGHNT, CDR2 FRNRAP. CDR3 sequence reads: CASGFHSGSSYNEQFF. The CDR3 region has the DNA TGTGCTAGTGGTTTCCATAGCGGGAGCTCCTACAATGAGCAGTTCTTC.

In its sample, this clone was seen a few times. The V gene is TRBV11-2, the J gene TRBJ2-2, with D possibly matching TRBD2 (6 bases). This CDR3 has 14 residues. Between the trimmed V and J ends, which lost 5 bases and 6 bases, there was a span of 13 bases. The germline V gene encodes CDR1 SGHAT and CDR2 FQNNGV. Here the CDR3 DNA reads TGTGCCAGCAGCCGGGTGACTAGTCCCGGGGAGCTGTTTTTT. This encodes CASSRVTSPGELFF.

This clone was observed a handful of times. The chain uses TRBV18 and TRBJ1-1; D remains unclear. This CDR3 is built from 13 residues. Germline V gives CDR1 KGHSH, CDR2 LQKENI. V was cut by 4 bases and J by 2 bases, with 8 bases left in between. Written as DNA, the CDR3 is TGTGCCAGCTCACAATCGGATAACACTGAAGCTTTCTTT. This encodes CASSQSDNTEAFF.

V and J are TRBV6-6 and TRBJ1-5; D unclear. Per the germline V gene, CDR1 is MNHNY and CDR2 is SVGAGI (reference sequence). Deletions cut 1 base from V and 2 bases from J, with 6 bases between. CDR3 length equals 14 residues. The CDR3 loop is CASSYFPGNQPQHF. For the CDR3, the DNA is TGTGCCAGCAGTTACTTTCCGGGCAATCAGCCCCAGCATTTT.

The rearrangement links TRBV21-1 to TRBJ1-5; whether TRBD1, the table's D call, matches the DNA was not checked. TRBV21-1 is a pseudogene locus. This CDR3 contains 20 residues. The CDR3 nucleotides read TGTGCCAGCAGCATCCCCAGGCTACCCACAGGGGCATATAGCAATCAGCCCCAGCATTTT. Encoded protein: CASSIPRLPTGAYSNQPQHF.

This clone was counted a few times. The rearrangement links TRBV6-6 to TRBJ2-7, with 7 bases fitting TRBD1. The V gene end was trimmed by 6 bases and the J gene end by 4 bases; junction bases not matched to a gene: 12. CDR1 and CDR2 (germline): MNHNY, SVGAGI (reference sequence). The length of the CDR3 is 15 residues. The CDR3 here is CASSQIRQGYYEQYF. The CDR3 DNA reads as TGTGCCAGCAGCCAGATCCGACAGGGATATTACGAGCAGTACTTC.

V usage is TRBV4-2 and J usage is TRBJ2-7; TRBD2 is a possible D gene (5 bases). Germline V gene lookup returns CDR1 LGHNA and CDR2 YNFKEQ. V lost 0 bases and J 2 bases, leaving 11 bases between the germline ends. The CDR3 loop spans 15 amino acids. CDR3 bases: TGTGCCAGCAGCCAAGATCTACAGCGGCCCTACGAGCAGTACTTC. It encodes CASSQDLQRPYEQYF.

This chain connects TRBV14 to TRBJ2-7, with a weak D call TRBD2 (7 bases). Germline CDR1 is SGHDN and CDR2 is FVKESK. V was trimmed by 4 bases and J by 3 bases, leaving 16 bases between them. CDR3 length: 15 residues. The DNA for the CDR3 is TGTGCCAGCAGCCCAACGAGGGGGGGAGTCTACGAGCAGTACTTC. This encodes CASSPTRGGVYEQYF.